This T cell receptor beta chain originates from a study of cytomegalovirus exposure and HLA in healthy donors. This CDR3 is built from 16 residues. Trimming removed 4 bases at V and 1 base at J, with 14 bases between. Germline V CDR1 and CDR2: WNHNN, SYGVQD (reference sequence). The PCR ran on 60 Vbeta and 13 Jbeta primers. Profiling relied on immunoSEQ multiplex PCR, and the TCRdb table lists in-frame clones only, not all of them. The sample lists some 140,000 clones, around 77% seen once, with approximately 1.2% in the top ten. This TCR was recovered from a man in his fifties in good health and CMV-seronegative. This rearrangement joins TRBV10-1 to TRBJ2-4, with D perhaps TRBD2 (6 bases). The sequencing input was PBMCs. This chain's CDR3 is CASSAGGPGAKNIQYF. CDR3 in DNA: TGCGCCAGCAGTGCCGGAGGGCCGGGGGCCAAAAACATTCAGTACTTC.